Listed below are T cell receptor beta chains from one sample, sequenced in a study of T-cell memory formation after mild COVID-19. TCRdb processed the 5' RACE reads anew with MiXCR; each CDR3 protein has one entry. This table holds 150,000 to 200,000 distinct CDR3 sequences, 31% found once. The sample consisted of PBMCs or a T cell subset sorted from them (not recorded which). The receptors were sampled from an adult woman who had mild COVID-19 (a few samples of this study predate the infection). Cell type and time point are not known. CDR3s include the opening cysteine and the closing phenylalanine or tryptophan. A D gene is named only where the DNA matches it firmly. The size of a clone is reported for some rows only, either as once, few or many, or as a class for expanded clones.

j_call: TRBJ2-1; d_call: TRBD2; v_call: TRBV7-9; clone_size: few; cdr3_nt: TGTGCCAGCCCGGGGGAGGGGTCCTACAATGAGCAGTTCTTC; cdr3_aa: CASPGEGSYNEQFF
j_call: TRBJ2-3; d_call: TRBD1; v_call: TRBV7-2; clone_size: .; cdr3_nt: TGTGCCAGCAGCTCCTCACAGGGGCAGGGAGATACGCAGTATTTT; cdr3_aa: CASSSSQGQGDTQYF
j_call: TRBJ1-2; d_call: .; v_call: TRBV9; clone_size: .; cdr3_nt: TGTGCCAGCAGCGCCGGTGGGGCACGTCAAGCTAACTATAGCTACACCTTC; cdr3_aa: CASSAGGARQANYSYTF
j_call: TRBJ2-2; d_call: TRBD2; v_call: TRBV11-2; clone_size: .; cdr3_nt: TGTGCCAGCAGCTCAGGGAGGGGAGCCGGGGAGCTGTTTTTT; cdr3_aa: CASSSGRGAGELFF
j_call: TRBJ2-5; d_call: .; v_call: TRBV5-1; clone_size: .; cdr3_nt: TGCGCCAGCAGCTTGGCAGACAGAAAACAAGAGACCCAGTACTTC; cdr3_aa: CASSLADRKQETQYF
j_call: TRBJ2-5; d_call: .; v_call: TRBV9; clone_size: .; cdr3_nt: TGTGCCAGCAGCGTAGTAGGGAGAGAGACCCAGTACTTC; cdr3_aa: CASSVVGRETQYF
j_call: TRBJ2-1; d_call: TRBD2; v_call: TRBV11-3; clone_size: .; cdr3_nt: TGTGCCAGCAGCTTAGATGGGTTACTAGCGGGCAATGAGCAGTTCTTC; cdr3_aa: CASSLDGLLAGNEQFF
j_call: TRBJ1-4; d_call: TRBD1; v_call: TRBV5-1; clone_size: .; cdr3_nt: TGCGCCAGCAGCATGACAGGGGTTGGTGAAAAACTGTTTTTT; cdr3_aa: CASSMTGVGEKLFF
j_call: TRBJ2-7; d_call: TRBD2; v_call: TRBV5-1; clone_size: few; cdr3_nt: TGCGCCAGCAGTTACCGGGAGGGCCTCTCCTACGAGCAGTACTTC; cdr3_aa: CASSYREGLSYEQYF
j_call: TRBJ1-2; d_call: TRBD1; v_call: TRBV18; clone_size: few; cdr3_nt: TGTGCCAGCTCACCACAACAGGGGGGCTACACCTTC; cdr3_aa: CASSPQQGGYTF
j_call: TRBJ2-5; d_call: TRBD2; v_call: TRBV6-2/TRBV6-3; clone_size: few; cdr3_nt: TGTGCCAGCAGATCCAGCGGGAGTCGCCAAGAGACCCAGTACTTC; cdr3_aa: CASRSSGSRQETQYF
j_call: TRBJ2-5; d_call: TRBD1; v_call: TRBV20-1; clone_size: .; cdr3_nt: TGCAGTGCTAGCGAGGACAGGGATCCCAAAAGGGAGACCCAGTACTTC; cdr3_aa: CSASEDRDPKRETQYF
j_call: TRBJ2-2; d_call: .; v_call: TRBV5-5; clone_size: few; cdr3_nt: TGTGCCAGCAGCTTGCGTTATAAGAACACCGGGGAGCTGTTTTTT; cdr3_aa: CASSLRYKNTGELFF
j_call: TRBJ2-3; d_call: .; v_call: TRBV5-1; clone_size: .; cdr3_nt: TGCGCCACCATGAGGGGGGGAAGCACAGATACGCAGTATTTT; cdr3_aa: CATMRGGSTDTQYF
j_call: TRBJ2-2; d_call: TRBD1; v_call: TRBV12-3/TRBV12-4; clone_size: .; cdr3_nt: TGTGCCAGCGTGCTCCGAACCGGGACAGGGCCCGGGGAGCTGTTTTTT; cdr3_aa: CASVLRTGTGPGELFF
j_call: TRBJ2-3; d_call: TRBD2; v_call: TRBV20-1; clone_size: .; cdr3_nt: TGCAGTGCTAGGCGGACTAGCGGGAGATGGGAAACAGATACGCAGTATTTT; cdr3_aa: CSARRTSGRWETDTQYF
j_call: TRBJ2-1; d_call: TRBD1; v_call: TRBV29-1; clone_size: .; cdr3_nt: TGCAGCGTTGAACCGGGACAGAACTACAATGAGCAGTTCTTC; cdr3_aa: CSVEPGQNYNEQFF
j_call: TRBJ1-1; d_call: TRBD1; v_call: TRBV3-1; clone_size: few; cdr3_nt: TGTGCCAGCACCCCGACCGGGACAGCGAACACTGAAGCTTTCTTT; cdr3_aa: CASTPTGTANTEAFF
j_call: TRBJ2-5; d_call: .; v_call: TRBV27; clone_size: few; cdr3_nt: TGTGCCAGCAGTCGAGTTCGACGAGAGACCCAGTACTTC; cdr3_aa: CASSRVRRETQYF
j_call: TRBJ1-5; d_call: .; v_call: TRBV6-2/TRBV6-3; clone_size: few; cdr3_nt: TGTGCCAGCAGTTTTGACGGGTTCAATCAGCCCCAGCATTTT; cdr3_aa: CASSFDGFNQPQHF